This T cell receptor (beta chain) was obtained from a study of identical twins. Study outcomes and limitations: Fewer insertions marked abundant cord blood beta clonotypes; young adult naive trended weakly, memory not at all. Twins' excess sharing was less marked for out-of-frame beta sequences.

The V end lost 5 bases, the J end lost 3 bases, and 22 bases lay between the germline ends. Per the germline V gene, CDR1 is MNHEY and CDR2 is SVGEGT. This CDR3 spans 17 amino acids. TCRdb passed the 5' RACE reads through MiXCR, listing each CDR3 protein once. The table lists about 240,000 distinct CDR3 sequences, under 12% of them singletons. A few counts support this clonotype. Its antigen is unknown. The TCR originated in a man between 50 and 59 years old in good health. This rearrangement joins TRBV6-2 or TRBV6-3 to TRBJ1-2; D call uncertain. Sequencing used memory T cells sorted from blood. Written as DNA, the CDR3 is TGTGCCAGCAGTCCATCCCCCGGCAGCTCCTTTGACTATGGCTACACCTTC. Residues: CASSPSPGSSFDYGYTF.